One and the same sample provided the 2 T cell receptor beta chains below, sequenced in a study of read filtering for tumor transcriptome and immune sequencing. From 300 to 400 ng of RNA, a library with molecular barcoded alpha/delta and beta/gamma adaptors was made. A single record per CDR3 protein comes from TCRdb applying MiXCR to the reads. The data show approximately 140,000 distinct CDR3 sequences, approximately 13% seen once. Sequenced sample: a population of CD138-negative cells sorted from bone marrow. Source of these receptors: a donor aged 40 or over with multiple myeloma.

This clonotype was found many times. As DNA, the CDR3 is TGCAGTGCTAGAAACAGGGGCTCCTACGAGCAGTACTTC. As protein: CSARNRGSYEQYF. V usage is TRBV20-1 and J usage is TRBJ2-7; TRBD1 aligns across 7 bases. J lost 0 bases, V lost 2 bases, and 1 base had no gene match. The length of the CDR3 is 13 residues. Germline V gene sequence: CDR1 DFQATT, CDR2 SNEGSKA (reference sequence).

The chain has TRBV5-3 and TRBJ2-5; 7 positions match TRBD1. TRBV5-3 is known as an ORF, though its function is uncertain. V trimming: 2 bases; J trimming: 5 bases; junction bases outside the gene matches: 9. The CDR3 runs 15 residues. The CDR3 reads CARSLSLTGSETQYF. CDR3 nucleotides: TGTGCCAGAAGCTTATCCTTGACAGGGTCGGAGACCCAGTACTTC.